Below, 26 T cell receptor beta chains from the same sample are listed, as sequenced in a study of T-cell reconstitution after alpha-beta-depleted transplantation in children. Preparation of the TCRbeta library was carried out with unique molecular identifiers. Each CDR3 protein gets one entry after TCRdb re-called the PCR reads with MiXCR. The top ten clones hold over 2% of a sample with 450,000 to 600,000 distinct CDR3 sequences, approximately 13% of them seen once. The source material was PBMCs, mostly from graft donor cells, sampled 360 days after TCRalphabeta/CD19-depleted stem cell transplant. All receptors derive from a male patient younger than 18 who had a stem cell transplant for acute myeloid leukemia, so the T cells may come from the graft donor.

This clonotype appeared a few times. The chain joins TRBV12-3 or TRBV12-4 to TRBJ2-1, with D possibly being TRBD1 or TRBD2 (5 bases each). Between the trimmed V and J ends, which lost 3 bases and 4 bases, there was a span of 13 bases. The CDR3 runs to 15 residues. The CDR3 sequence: CASSLSGDLYNEQFF. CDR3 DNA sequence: TGTGCCAGCAGTTTGTCCGGGGACCTATACAATGAGCAGTTCTTC.

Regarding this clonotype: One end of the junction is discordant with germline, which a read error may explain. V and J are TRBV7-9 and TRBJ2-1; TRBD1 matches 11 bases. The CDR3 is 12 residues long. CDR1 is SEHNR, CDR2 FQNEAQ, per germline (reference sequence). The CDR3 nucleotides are TGTGCCAGCAGCGCGGGGACAGGGGGGACGATCTTC. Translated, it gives CASSAGTGGTIF.

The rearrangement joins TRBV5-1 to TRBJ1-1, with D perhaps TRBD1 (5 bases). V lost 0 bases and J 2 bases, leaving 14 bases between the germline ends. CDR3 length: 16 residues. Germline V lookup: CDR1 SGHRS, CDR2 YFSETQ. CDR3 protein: CASSLAGSRANTEAFF. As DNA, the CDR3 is TGCGCCAGCAGCTTGGCAGGGAGTCGCGCTAACACTGAAGCTTTCTTT.

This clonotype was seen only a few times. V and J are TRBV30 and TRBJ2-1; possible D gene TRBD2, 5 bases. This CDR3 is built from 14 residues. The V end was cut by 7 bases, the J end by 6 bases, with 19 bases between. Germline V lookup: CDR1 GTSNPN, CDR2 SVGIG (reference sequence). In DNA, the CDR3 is TGTGCCTCAACTAGGGAATATACCATCAATGAGCAGTTCTTC. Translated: CASTREYTINEQFF.

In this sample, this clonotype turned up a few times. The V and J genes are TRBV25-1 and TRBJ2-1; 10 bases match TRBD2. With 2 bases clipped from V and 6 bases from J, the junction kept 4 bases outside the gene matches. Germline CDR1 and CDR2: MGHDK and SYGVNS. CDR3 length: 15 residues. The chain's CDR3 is CASSELAGEVNEQFF. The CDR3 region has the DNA TGTGCCAGCAGTGAACTAGCGGGGGAGGTCAATGAGCAGTTCTTC.

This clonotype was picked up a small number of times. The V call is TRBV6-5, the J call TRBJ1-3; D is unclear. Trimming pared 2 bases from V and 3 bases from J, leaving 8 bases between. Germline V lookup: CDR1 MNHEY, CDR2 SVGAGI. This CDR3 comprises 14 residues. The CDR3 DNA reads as TGTGCCAGCAGTTACCTTTCTGATGGAAACACCATATATTTT. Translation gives CASSYLSDGNTIYF.

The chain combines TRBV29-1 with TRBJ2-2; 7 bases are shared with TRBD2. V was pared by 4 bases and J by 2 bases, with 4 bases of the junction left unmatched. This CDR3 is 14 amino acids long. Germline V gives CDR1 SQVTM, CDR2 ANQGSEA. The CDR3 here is CSVGIAGNTGELFF. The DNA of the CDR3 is TGCAGCGTTGGAATAGCGGGCAACACCGGGGAGCTGTTTTTT.

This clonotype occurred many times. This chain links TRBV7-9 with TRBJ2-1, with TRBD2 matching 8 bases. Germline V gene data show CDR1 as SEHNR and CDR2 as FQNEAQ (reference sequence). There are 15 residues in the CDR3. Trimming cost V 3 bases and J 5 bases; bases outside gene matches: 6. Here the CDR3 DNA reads TGTGCCAGCAGCTTCGCGGGAGGTGGTAACAATGAGCAGTTCTTC. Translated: CASSFAGGGNNEQFF.

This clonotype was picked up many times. The CDR3 sequence: CASSFSSRTGELFF. In nucleotides, the CDR3 is TGCGCCAGCAGCTTTAGCTCTCGAACCGGGGAGCTGTTTTTT. This chain uses TRBV5-1 with TRBJ2-2; no clear D. V was pared by 2 bases and J by 5 bases, with 10 bases between. Germline V lookup: CDR1 SGHRS, CDR2 YFSETQ. The CDR3 totals 14 residues. The complete variable domain, with remaining parts taken from reference TRBV5-1 and TRBJ2-2, reads KAGVTQTPRYLIKTRGQQVTLSCSPISGHRSVSWYQQTPGQGLQFLFEYFSETQRNKGNFPGRFSGRQFSNSRSEMNVSTLELGDSALYLCASSFSSRTGELFFGEGSRLTVL.

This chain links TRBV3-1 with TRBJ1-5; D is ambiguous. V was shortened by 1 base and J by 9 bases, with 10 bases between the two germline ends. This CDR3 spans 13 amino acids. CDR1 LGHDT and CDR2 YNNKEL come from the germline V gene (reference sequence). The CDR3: CASSQAREGPQHF. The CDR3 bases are TGTGCCAGCAGCCAAGCAAGGGAGGGGCCCCAGCATTTT. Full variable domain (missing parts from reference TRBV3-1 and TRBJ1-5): DTAVSQTPKYLVTQMGNDKSIKCEQNLGHDTMYWYKQDSKKFLKIMFSYNNKELIINETVPNRFSPKSPDKAHLNLHINSLELGDSAVYFCASSQAREGPQHFGDGTRLSIL.

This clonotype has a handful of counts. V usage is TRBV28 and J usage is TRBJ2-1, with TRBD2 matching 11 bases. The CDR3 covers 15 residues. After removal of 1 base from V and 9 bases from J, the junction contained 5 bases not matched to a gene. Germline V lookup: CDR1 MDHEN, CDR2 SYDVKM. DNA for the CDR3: TGTGCCAGCAGTTTATATAGCGGGAGGGCAAGTGAGCAGTTCTTC. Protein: CASSLYSGRASEQFF.

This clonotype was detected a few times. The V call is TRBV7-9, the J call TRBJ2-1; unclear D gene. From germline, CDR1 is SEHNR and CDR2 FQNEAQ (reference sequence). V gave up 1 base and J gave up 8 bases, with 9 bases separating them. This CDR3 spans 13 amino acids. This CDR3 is CASSLDGFDEQFF. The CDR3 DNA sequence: TGTGCCAGCAGCTTAGACGGTTTCGATGAGCAGTTCTTC.

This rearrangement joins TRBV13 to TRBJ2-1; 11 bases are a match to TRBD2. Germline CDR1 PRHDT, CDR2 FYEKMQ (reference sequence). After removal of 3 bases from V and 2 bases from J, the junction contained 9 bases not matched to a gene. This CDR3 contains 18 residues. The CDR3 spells CASSLLLAGVEPYNEQFF. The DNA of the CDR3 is TGTGCCAGCAGCTTGTTACTAGCGGGAGTTGAACCCTACAATGAGCAGTTCTTC.

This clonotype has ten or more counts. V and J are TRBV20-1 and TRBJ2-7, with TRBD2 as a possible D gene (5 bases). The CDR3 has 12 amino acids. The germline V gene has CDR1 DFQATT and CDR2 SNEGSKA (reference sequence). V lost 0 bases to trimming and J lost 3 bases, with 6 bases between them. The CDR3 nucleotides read TGCAGTGCTAGAGAAACTAGCTACGAGCAGTACTTC. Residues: CSARETSYEQYF.

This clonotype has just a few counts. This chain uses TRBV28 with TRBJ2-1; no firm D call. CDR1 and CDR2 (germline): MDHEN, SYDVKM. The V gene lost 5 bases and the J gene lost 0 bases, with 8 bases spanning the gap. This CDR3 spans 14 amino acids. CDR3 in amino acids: CASSAVASYNEQFF. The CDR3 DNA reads TGTGCCAGCAGTGCGGTTGCCTCCTACAATGAGCAGTTCTTC.

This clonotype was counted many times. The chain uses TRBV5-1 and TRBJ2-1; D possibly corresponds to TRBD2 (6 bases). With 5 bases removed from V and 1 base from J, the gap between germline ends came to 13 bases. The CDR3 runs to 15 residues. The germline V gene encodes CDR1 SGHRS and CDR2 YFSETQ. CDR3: CASRLLAGSYNEQFF. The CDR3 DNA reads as TGCGCCAGCAGGCTACTAGCTGGATCCTACAATGAGCAGTTCTTC.

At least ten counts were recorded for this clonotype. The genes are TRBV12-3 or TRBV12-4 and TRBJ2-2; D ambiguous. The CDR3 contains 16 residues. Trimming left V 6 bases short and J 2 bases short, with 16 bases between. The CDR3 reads CASRGLSSSNTGELFF. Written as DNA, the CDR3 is TGTGCCAGCAGGGGATTAAGTTCTTCCAACACCGGGGAGCTGTTTTTT.

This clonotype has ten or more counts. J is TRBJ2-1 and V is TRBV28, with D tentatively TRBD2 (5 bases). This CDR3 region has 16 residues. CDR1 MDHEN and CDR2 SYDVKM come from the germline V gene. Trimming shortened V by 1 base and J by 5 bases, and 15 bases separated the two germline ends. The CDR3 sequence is CASSLYTRAADNEQFF. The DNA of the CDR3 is TGTGCCAGCAGTTTATACACACGAGCGGCGGACAATGAGCAGTTCTTC.

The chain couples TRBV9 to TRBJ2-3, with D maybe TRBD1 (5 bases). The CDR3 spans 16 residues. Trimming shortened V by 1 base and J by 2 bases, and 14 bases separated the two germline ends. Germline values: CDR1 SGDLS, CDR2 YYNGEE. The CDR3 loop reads CASSVNKDTYTDTQYF. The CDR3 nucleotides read TGTGCCAGCAGCGTAAATAAGGACACTTACACAGATACGCAGTATTTT. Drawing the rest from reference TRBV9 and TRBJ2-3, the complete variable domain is DSGVTQTPKHLITATGQRVTLRCSPRSGDLSVYWYQQSLDQGLQFLIQYYNGEERAKGNILERFSAQQFPDLHSELNLSSLELGDSALYFCASSVNKDTYTDTQYFGPGTRLTVL.

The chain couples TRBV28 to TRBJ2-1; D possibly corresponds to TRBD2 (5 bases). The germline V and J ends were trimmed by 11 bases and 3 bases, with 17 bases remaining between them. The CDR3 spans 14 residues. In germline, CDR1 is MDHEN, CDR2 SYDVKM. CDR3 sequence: CAGGLGRHYNEQFF. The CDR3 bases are TGTGCCGGCGGGCTGGGCAGACACTACAATGAGCAGTTCTTC.

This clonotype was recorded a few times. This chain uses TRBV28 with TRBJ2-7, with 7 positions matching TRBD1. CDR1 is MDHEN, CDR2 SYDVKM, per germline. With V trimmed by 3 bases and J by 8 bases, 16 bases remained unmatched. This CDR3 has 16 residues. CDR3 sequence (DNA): TGTGCCAGCAGTTTTGGGAGCCGACAGGGCGCGTGGAAGCAGTACTTC. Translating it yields CASSFGSRQGAWKQYF.

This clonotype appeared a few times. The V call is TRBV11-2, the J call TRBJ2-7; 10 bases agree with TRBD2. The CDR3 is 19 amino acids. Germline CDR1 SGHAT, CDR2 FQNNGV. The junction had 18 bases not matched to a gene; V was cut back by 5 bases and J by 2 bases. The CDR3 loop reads CASSLPLMRTSGPTYEQYF. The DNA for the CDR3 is TGTGCCAGCAGCCTCCCCTTAATGAGGACTAGCGGCCCGACCTACGAGCAGTACTTC.

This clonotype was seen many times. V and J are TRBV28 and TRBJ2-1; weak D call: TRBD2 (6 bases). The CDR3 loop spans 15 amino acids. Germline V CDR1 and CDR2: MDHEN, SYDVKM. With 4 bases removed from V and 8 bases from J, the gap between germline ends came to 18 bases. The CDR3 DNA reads TGTGCCAGCAGTTCCGGGGGACCCTCTTGGGATGAGCAGTTCTTC. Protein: CASSSGGPSWDEQFF.

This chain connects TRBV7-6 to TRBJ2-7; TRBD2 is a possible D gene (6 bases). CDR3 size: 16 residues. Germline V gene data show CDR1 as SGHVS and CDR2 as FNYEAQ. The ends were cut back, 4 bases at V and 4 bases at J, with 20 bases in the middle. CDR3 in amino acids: CASSYYPSGSGYEQYF. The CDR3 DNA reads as TGTGCCAGCAGCTATTACCCAAGCGGGTCGGGATACGAGCAGTACTTC.

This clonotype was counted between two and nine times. DNA for the CDR3: TGTGCCAGCAGCGTAGACGGGAAAGCCATCCCCTACAATGAGCAGTTCTTC. This codes for CASSVDGKAIPYNEQFF. The chain links TRBV9 to TRBJ2-1; TRBD2 might be the D (5 bases). The V end lost 0 bases, the J end lost 2 bases, and 15 bases lay between the germline ends. From germline, CDR1 is SGDLS and CDR2 YYNGEE. The CDR3 totals 17 residues.

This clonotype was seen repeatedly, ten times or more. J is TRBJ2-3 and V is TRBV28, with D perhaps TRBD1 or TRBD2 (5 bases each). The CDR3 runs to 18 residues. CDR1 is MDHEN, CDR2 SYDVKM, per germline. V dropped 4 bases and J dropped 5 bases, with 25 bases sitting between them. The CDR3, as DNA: TGTGCCAGCAGTTCTATTTGGTCGGGGACCTCACCCTTAGATACGCAGTATTTT. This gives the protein CASSSIWSGTSPLDTQYF.